This T cell receptor (beta chain) was profiled in a study of STAT5B mutations in CD4+ large granular lymphocyte leukemia. Generated by immunoSEQ multiplex PCR, the TCRdb table keeps only in-frame clones and is missing some. The sample has about 36,000 clones, around 72% seen once. Note on this clone: Its antigen is undetermined.

The CDR3 consists of 16 residues. Trimming pared 1 base from V and 1 base from J, leaving 11 bases between. Germline V CDR1 and CDR2: MGHRA, YSYEKL. Study outcomes and limitations: Top patient clones used TRBV06 genes more often: 8/27 versus 2/35 in controls.

This rearrangement joins TRBV4-1 to TRBJ1-5; TRBD1 is a possible D gene (5 bases). The specimen sequenced was CD4+ T cells from blood buffy coats. This receptor was obtained from a human donor in good health. The CDR3 DNA follows: TGCGCCAGCAGCCAAGGAGGAGGGGCCAGCAATCAGCCCCAGCATTTT. This gives the protein CASSQGGGASNQPQHF.